This paragraph covers one TCR beta chain sequence. The antigen is not known. These data belong to a study of tumor and adjacent non-tumor tissue in lung cancer. Across the study: There were approximately twelve adenocarcinoma, a couple of squamous cell carcinoma and 1 small cell lung cancer cases. The study's findings and limits: Tumor TCR diversity, when higher, was linked to shorter survival.

V shed 1 base and J shed 15 bases, with 17 bases lying between them. The length of the CDR3 is 12 residues. Germline CDR1 and CDR2: DFQATT and SNEGSKA (reference sequence). No cell sorting was done before RNA was extracted from the tissue. Newly diagnosed lung cancer patients had thoracic surgery in China, August–late 2014, without prior chemotherapy. Three rounds of nested PCR, following a modified ARM-PCR protocol, produced the TCRbeta library. TCRdb independently ran MiXCR on the multiplex PCR reads; one entry per CDR3 protein. The sample includes 220,000 or so distinct CDR3 sequences, about two thirds seen only once; the top ten take 20% to 25%.

The sequence derives from a man between 60 and 70 years old with non-small cell lung cancer. The specimen sequenced was lung tumor tissue. This rearrangement joins TRBV20-1 to TRBJ2-3; perhaps TRBD2 as D (5 bases). Here the CDR3 reads CSARASTDTHYF. CDR3 sequence (DNA): TGCAGTGCTAGAGCTAGCACAGATACACACTATTTT.